This T cell receptor (beta chain) stems from a study of T cells in Graves' hyperthyroidism and ophthalmopathy. From RNA transcripts, TCR beta CDR3 regions were amplified. HTBI primers were the set used in a first-round RT-PCR of the TCR CDR3. TCRdb called the multiplex PCR reads again in MiXCR, with one record for every CDR3 protein. The sample holds around 690,000 distinct CDR3 sequences; roughly 17% are singletons and the top ten take around 15%. This CDR3 spans 15 amino acids. The germline V and J ends were trimmed by 8 bases and 8 bases, with 21 bases remaining between them. The V gene's germline CDR1 is LNHDA and CDR2 SQIVND (reference sequence). This clonotype turned up a few times. Together with thyroid ultrasound, orbital computed tomography, serum thyroxine and TRAb, clinical symptoms were used for diagnoses.

The receptor was isolated from a man aged 50 or older with Graves' hyperthyroidism. The gene calls are TRBV19 and TRBJ1-4; no reliable D call. The source material was blood. CDR3 region: CASQNVGRVGEKLFF. The CDR3 nucleotides read TGTGCCAGTCAAAACGTCGGAAGGGTTGGGGAAAAACTGTTTTTT.